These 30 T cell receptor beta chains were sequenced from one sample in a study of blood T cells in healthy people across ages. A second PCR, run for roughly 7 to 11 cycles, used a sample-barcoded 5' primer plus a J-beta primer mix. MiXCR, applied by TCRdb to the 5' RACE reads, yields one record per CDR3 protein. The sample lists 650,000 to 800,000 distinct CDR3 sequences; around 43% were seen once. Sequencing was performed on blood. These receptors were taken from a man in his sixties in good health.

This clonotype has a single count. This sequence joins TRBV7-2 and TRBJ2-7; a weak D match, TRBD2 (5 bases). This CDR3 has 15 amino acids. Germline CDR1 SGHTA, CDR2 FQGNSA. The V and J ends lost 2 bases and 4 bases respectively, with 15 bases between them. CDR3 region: CASSLSRSGTYEQYF. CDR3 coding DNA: TGTGCCAGCAGCTTAAGTCGTTCGGGAACTTACGAGCAGTACTTC.

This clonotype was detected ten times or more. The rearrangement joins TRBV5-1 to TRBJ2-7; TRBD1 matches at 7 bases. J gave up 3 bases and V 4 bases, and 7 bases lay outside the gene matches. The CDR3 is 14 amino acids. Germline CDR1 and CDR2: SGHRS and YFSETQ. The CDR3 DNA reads TGCGCCAGCAGCCCCGGGACAGAGAACTACGAGCAGTACTTC. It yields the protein CASSPGTENYEQYF.

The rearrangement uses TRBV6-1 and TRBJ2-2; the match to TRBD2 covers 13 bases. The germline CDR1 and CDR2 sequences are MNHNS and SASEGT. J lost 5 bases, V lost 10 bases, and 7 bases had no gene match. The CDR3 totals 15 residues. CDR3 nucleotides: TGTGCCACGTCGGGACTAGCGGGATATACCGGGGAGCTGTTTTTT. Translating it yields CATSGLAGYTGELFF.

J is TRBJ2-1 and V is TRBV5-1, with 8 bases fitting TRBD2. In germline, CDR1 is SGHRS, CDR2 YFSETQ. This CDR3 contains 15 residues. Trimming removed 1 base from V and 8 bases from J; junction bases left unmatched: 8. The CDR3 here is CASSLTGGHEYEQFF. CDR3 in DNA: TGCGCCAGCAGCTTGACGGGGGGGCACGAGTATGAGCAGTTCTTC.

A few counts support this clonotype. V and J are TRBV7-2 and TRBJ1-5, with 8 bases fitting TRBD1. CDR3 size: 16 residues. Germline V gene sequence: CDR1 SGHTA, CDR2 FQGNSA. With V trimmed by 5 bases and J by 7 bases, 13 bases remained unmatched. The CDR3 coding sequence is TGTGCCAGCAGCGATGACAGGGGCTACGCGTGGCAGCCCCAGCATTTT. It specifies CASSDDRGYAWQPQHF. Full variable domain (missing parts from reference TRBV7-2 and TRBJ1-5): GAGVSQSPSNKVTEKGKDVELRCDPISGHTALYWYRQSLGQGLEFLIYFQGNSAPDKSGLPSDRFSAERTGGSVSTLTIQRTQQEDSAVYLCASSDDRGYAWQPQHFGDGTRLSIL.

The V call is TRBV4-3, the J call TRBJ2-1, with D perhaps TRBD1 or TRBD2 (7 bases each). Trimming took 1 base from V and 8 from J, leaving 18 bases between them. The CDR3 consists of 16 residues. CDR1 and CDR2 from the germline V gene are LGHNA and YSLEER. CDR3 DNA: TGCGCCAGCAGCCAAGTCACGGCAGGGAGGGGGCATGAGCAGTTCTTC. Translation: CASSQVTAGRGHEQFF.

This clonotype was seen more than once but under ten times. The CDR3 DNA sequence: TGTGCCAGCAGCGTAGGCGGGGGGCGGACAGATACGCAGTATTTT. This gives the protein CASSVGGGRTDTQYF. The chain recombines TRBV9 with TRBJ2-3; 8 positions match TRBD2. The junction had 3 bases not matched to a gene; V was cut back by 0 bases and J by 3 bases. The CDR3 consists of 15 residues. Germline values: CDR1 SGDLS, CDR2 YYNGEE.

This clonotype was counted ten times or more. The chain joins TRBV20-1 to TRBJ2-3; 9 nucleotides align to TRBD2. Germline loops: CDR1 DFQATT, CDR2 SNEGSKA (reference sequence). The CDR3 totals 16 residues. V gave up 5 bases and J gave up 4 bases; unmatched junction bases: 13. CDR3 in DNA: TGCAGTGCTCAAGCCCTAAGGACTAGCGCAGCAGATACGCAGTATTTT. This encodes CSAQALRTSAADTQYF.

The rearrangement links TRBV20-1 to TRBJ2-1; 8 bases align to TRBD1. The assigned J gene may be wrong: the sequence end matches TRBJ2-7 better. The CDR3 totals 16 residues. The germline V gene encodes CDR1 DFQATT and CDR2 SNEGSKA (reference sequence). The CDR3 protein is CSARDSTGGSYNEQYF. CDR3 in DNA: TGCAGTGCTAGAGATAGTACAGGGGGGTCCTACAATGAGCAGTACTTC.

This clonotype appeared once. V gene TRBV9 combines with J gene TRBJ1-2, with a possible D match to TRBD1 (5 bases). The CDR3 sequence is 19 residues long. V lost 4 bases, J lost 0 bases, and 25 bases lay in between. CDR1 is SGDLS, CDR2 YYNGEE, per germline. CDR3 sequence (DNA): TGTGCCAGCAGCCGGAACCCAGACAGCCCCGATACCCCTAACTATGGCTACACCTTC. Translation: CASSRNPDSPDTPNYGYTF.

This chain's CDR3 is CASSFSGENTMRQFF. CDR3 DNA sequence: TGTGCCAGCAGTTTTAGCGGGGAGAATACAATGAGGCAGTTCTTC. The genes are TRBV11-3 and TRBJ2-1, with TRBD2 identical over 8 bases. The J segment lost 12 bases and the V segment lost 6 bases, leaving 16 bases of the junction unmatched. Per the germline V gene, CDR1 is SGHNT and CDR2 is YENEEA. The CDR3 is 15 amino acids. Complete variable domain (other parts from reference TRBV11-3 and TRBJ2-1): EAGVVQSPRYKIIEKKQPVAFWCNPISGHNTLYWYLQNLGQGPELLIRYENEEAVDDSQLPKDRFSAERLKGVDSTLKIQPAELGDSAVYLCASSFSGENTMRQFFGPGTRLTVL.

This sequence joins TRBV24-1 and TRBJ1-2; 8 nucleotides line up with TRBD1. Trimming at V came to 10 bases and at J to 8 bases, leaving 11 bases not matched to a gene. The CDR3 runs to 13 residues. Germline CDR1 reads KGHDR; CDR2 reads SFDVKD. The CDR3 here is CATRAKQGGGYTF. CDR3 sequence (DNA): TGTGCCACGAGGGCCAAACAGGGGGGCGGCTACACCTTC.

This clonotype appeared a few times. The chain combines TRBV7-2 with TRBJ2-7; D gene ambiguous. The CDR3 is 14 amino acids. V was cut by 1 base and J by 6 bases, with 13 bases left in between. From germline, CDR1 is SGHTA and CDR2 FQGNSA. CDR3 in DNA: TGTGCCAGCAGCTTAGGTGCCAACCTCCTCGAGCAGTACTTC. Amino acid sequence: CASSLGANLLEQYF. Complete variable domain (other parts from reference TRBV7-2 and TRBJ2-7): GAGVSQSPSNKVTEKGKDVELRCDPISGHTALYWYRQSLGQGLEFLIYFQGNSAPDKSGLPSDRFSAERTGGSVSTLTIQRTQQEDSAVYLCASSLGANLLEQYFGPGTRLTVT.

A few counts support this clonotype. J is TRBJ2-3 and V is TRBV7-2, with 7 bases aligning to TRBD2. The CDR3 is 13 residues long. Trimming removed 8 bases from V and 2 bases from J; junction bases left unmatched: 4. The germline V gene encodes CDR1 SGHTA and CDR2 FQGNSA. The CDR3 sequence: CASGRGYTDTQYF. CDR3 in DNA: TGTGCCAGCGGGCGGGGGTACACAGATACGCAGTATTTT.

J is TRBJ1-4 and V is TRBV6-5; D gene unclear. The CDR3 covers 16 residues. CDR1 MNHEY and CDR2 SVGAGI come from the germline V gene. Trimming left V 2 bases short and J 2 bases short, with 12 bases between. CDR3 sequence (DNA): TGTGCCAGCAGTTACCAGCAGACAAGGACTAATGAAAAACTGTTTTTT. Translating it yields CASSYQQTRTNEKLFF.

CDR3 residues: CASSEARVDNQPQHF. The CDR3 nucleotides read TGTGCCAGCAGTGAAGCGCGAGTCGACAATCAGCCCCAGCATTTT. This chain connects TRBV2 to TRBJ1-5; D is unresolved. The CDR3 has 15 amino acids. The V and J ends lost 0 bases and 3 bases respectively, with 9 bases between them. The V gene's germline CDR1 is SNHLY and CDR2 FYNNEI.

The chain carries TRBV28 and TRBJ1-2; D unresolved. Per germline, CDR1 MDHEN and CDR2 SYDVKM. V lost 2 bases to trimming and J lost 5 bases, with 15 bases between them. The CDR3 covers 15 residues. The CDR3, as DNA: TGTGCCAGCAGTTTAGCCACAGCGCCCGCGTATGGCTACACCTTC. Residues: CASSLATAPAYGYTF.

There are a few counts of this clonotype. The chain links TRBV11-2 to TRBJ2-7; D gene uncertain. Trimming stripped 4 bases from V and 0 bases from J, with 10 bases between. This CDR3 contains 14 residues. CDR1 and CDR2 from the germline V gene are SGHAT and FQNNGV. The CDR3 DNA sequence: TGTGCCAGCAGCTCTGATTTTGGCTCCTACGAGCAGTACTTC. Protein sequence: CASSSDFGSYEQYF.

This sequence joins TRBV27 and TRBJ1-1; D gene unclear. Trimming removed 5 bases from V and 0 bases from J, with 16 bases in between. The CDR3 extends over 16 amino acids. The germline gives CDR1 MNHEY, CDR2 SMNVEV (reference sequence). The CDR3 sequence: CASSPLVRALNTEAFF. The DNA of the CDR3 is TGTGCCAGCAGTCCCCTAGTAAGGGCTTTGAACACTGAAGCTTTCTTT.

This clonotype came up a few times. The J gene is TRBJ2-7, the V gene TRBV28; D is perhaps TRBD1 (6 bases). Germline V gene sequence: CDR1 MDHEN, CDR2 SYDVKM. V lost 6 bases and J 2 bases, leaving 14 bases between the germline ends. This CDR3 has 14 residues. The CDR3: CASSFRGTTYEQYF. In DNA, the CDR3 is TGTGCCAGCAGCTTCAGGGGAACCACCTACGAGCAGTACTTC.

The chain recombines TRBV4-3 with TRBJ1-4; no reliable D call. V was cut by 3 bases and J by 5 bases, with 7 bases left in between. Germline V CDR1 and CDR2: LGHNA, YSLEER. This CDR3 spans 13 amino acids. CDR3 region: CASSQGRNEKLFF. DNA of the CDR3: TGCGCCAGCAGCCAGGGGAGAAATGAAAAACTGTTTTTT.

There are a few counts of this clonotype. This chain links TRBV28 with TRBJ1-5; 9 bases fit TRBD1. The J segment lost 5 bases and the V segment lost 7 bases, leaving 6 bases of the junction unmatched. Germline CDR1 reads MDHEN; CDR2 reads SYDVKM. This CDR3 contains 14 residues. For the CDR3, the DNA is TGTGCCAGCAACGGACAGGGGACCCATCAGCCCCAGCATTTT. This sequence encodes CASNGQGTHQPQHF.

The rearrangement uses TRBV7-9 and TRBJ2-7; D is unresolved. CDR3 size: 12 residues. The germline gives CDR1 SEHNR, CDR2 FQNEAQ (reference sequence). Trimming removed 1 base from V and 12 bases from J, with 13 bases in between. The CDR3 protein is CASSLDVPPPYF. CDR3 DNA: TGTGCCAGCAGCTTAGATGTCCCTCCTCCGTACTTC.

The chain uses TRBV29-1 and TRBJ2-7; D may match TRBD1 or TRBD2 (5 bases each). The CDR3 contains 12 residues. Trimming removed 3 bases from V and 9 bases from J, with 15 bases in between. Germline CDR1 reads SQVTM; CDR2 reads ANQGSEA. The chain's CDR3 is CSVDSGATGQYF. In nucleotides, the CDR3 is TGCAGCGTTGATTCCGGGGCCACCGGGCAGTACTTC.

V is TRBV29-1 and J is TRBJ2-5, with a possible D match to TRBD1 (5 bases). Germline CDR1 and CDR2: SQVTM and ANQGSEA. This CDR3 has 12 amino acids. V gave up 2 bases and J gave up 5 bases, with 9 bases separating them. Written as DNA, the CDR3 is TGCAGCGTTGAATACCCAGGGGAGACCCAGTACTTC. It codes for CSVEYPGETQYF. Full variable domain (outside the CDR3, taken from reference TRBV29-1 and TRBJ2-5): SAVISQKPSRDICQRGTSLTIQCQVDSQVTMMFWYRQQPGQSLTLIATANQGSEATYESGFVIDKFPISRPNLTFSTLTVSNMSPEDSSIYLCSVEYPGETQYFGPGTRLLVL.

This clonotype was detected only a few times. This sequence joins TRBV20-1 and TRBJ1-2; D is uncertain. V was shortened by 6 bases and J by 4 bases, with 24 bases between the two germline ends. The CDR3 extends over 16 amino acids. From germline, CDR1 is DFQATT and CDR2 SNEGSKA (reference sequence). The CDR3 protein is CSAPREEPNSGYGYTF. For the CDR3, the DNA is TGCAGTGCACCTCGGGAGGAACCGAACTCAGGCTATGGCTACACCTTC.

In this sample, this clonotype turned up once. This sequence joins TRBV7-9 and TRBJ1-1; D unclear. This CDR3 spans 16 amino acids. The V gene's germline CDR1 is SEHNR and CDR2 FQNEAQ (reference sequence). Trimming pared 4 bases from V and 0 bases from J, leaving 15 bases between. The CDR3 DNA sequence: TGTGCCAGCAGCTCCTTTGCGGTGGCAATGAACACTGAAGCTTTCTTT. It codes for CASSSFAVAMNTEAFF.

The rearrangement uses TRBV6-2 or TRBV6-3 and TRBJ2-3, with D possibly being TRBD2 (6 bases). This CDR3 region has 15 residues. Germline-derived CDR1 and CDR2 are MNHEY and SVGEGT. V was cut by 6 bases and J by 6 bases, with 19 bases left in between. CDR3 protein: CASSSGRPRGDTQYF. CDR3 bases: TGTGCCAGCAGCTCAGGGAGGCCGCGGGGTGATACGCAGTATTTT.

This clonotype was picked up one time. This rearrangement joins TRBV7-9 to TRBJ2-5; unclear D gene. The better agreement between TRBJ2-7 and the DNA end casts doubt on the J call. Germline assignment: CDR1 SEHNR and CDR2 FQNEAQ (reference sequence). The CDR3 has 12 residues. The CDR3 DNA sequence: TGTGCCAGCAGCTTGGCGGCGCGCGAGCAGTACTTC. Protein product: CASSLAAREQYF.

This CDR3 is CSARRPGTSGGLEQFF. The DNA of the CDR3 is TGCAGTGCTAGAAGACCAGGGACTAGCGGGGGTCTTGAGCAGTTCTTC. The chain is built from TRBV20-1 and TRBJ2-1; 14 bases line up with TRBD2. V trimming: 2 bases; J trimming: 9 bases; junction bases outside the gene matches: 9. Germline CDR1 DFQATT, CDR2 SNEGSKA (reference sequence). The CDR3 contains 16 residues.